The entry below gives a single TCR beta chain sequence along with its context. Its antigen is unknown. A read error may produce the germline difference seen at one junction end. Three pairs of healthy female monozygous twins were the donors. The CDR3 has 19 amino acids. Germline V gene data show CDR1 as DFQATT and CDR2 as SNEGSKA (reference sequence). These data originate in a study of identical twins' blood T cells. Original processing methods: Per-library CDR3 reads ranged roughly 2 to 4 million; clonotypes, ~85,000 to ~500,000. Via MiXCR, TCRdb re-called the 5' RACE reads, giving one row per CDR3 protein. The V and J calls follow TCRdb's processing rather than the paper's. The sample includes 300,000 to 450,000 distinct CDR3 sequences, under 30% seen only once; the top ten take around 5.6%. General study results and limits: Top TCRbeta clonotypes were shared more with twin than unrelated donors.

The TCR was taken from a woman aged 18-49 years in good health. Sequenced sample: PBMCs. This chain connects TRBV20-1 to TRBJ1-4; TRBD1 matches 8 bases. The CDR3 loop is CSARESRFSGGGYSEELFF. The CDR3 bases are TGCAGTGCTAGAGAGTCCCGTTTCTCAGGGGGCGGTTACAGTGAAGAACTGTTTTTT.